This T cell receptor beta chain was identified in a study of human T cells and chemical hapten exposure. From germline, CDR1 is KGHSH and CDR2 LQKENI. The germline V and J ends were trimmed by 3 bases and 0 bases, with 16 bases remaining between them. The CDR3 covers 17 residues. This clonotype occurred a few times. Time point in this sample: patch test 1, 2 weeks after DPC sensitization. Treatment reported: therapeutic diphenylcyclopropenone sensitization with weekly scalp DPC. TCRdb redid the calling of the RACE reads with MiXCR, one entry per CDR3 protein. The sample comprises around 340,000 distinct CDR3 sequences, around 7% of which are singletons, and around 8.2% rests with the top ten.

The sequence was obtained from a woman aged 18-30 years with alopecia areata. Some clones in this sample may be carry-over from other donors' samples. The input for sequencing was whole blood, taken in connection with sensitization to the hapten diphenylcyclopropenone (DPC). The chain links TRBV18 to TRBJ2-3, with D perhaps TRBD2 (6 bases). Here the CDR3 reads CASSPQRALASTDTQYF. The CDR3 nucleotides are TGTGCCAGCTCACCTCAGAGAGCACTAGCTAGCACAGATACGCAGTATTTT.